The clone carrying this TCR beta chain was seen only once. Deletions cut 6 bases from V and 6 bases from J, with 18 bases between. This CDR3 is built from 14 residues. Germline CDR1 is MNHEY and CDR2 is SVGEGT. The sample is drawn from a study of blood T cell repertoires in COVID-19. Study-level information: From the United States, Italy and Spain came samples of acute and convalescent COVID-19.

Only in-frame clones appear in the TCRdb table, and some are missing; sequencing was by immunoSEQ multiplex PCR. The top ten hold 5.2% of the sample, which has approximately 67,000 clones, around 87% seen once. Specimen: peripheral blood. J is TRBJ2-7 and V is TRBV6-2 or TRBV6-3; a possible D gene is TRBD2 (6 bases). The source is a middle-aged man with active COVID-19. The CDR3 nucleotides are TGTGCCAGCAGCTCCTCGGGCGGGGTTAGCGAGCAGTACTTC. Translation gives CASSSSGGVSEQYF.